This entry lists 2 T cell receptor beta chains sequenced from one sample in a study of shared clonotypes between healthy human individuals. Naive CD8 isolation took CD45RO-negative cells positively selected for CCR7 and excluded terminally differentiated effector memory CD45RA+ cells. The data were produced by immunoSEQ multiplex PCR, yet TCRdb's version contains in-frame clones alone and is incomplete. This table has hundreds of thousands of clones, 85% to 95% appearing once. Sequenced: naive CD8+ T cells sorted from blood. These TCRs come from a woman in her 30s in good health.

This clone showed up just once. The CDR3 sequence is CASRKPGDEQYF. The CDR3 DNA is TGTGCCAGCAGGAAACCAGGTGACGAGCAGTACTTC. The rearrangement links TRBV6-5 to TRBJ2-7; D unresolved. Germline-derived CDR1 and CDR2 are MNHEY and SVGAGI. The CDR3 extends over 12 amino acids. V shed 6 bases and J shed 5 bases, with 11 bases lying between them.

The gene calls are TRBV4-1 and TRBJ2-2; D not resolved. Looked up from germline, CDR1 is MGHRA and CDR2 is YSYEKL. CDR3 length: 14 residues. The V end was cut by 1 base, the J end by 0 bases, with 3 bases between. The CDR3 region is CASSQGSNTGELFF. For the CDR3, the DNA is TGCGCCAGCAGCCAAGGCTCGAACACCGGGGAGCTGTTTTTT.